This T cell receptor beta chain was observed in a study of response to subunit inactivated influenza vaccine. Study-level results: The authors suggested that few new T cells are recruited per seasonal influenza vaccination.

TCRdb re-analysed the RT-PCR reads in MiXCR, keeping a single row per CDR3 protein. This repertoire shows around 750,000 distinct CDR3 sequences, 21% found once; its top ten account for 9.5% to 13%. About this clonotype: No antigen is known for it.

The V gene lost 0 bases and the J gene lost 6 bases, with 9 bases spanning the gap. This CDR3 is 13 amino acids long. Germline V gives CDR1 SGHRS, CDR2 YFSETQ. The sequence came from a man in his fifties or sixties who received an inactivated influenza vaccine. This specimen was PBMCs from blood, taken around 5 days after vaccination. The V and J genes are TRBV5-1 and TRBJ2-5; unclear D gene. CDR3 residues: CASSLDHSQTQYF. CDR3 sequence (DNA): TGCGCCAGCAGCTTGGATCACAGCCAGACCCAGTACTTC.